This paragraph covers one T cell receptor beta chain sequence. Its antigen is not yet known. No base qualities exist here, and no much larger clone lies one base off it. The treatment or condition label for this specimen denotes: oral pan-JAK inhibitor, 5-10 mg twice daily. From alopecia areata patients, peripheral blood was collected along with lesional scalp punch biopsies. PBMCs were isolated by density centrifugation and stained for CD3, CD4 and CD8, and CD4+ and CD8+ T cells were sorted on a FACSAria. This record comes from a study of CD8+ T cells in alopecia areata (dated by TCRdb to 2017 to 2018). A note on the overall study: The treated patients took part in an open-label pilot trial in which moderate-to-severe alopecia areata was treated with oral tofacitinib at 5 to 10 mg twice daily. On the human side, TCRbeta sequencing was run on scalp tissue and on sorted CD4+ and CD8+ peripheral blood T cells from healthy controls and from alopecia areata patients with either patchy or totalis/universalis disease. Patients on tofacitinib were biopsied at baseline and after 4 and 24 weeks of treatment, and several of the patients also had a later scalp biopsy. RNA came from the PAXgene miRNA kit for fixed scalp, the miRNeasy kit for PBMCs, and the RNeasy kit for mouse skin. Clonality in the scalp was compared among normal scalp (n=4), patchy alopecia areata scalp (n=8), and alopecia totalis/universalis scalp (n=8). In treated patients, disease severity was measured using the SALT score, which gives the percentage of scalp surface area affected. In both human patients and the C3H/HeJ mouse model, the study applied high-throughput TCRbeta sequencing to look at T cell clonal expansion in alopecia areata. Amplification of TCRbeta CDR3 regions was done by immunoSEQ multiplex PCR using 35 Vbeta forward primers and 13 Jbeta reverse primers. Tofacitinib was given for 6 to 18 months, followed by 6 months of follow-up off drug to assess delayed response and recurrence. What the work shows at the level of the full study, not this receptor alone: Higher clonality and more expanded CD8+ clones were observed in lesional scalp than in normal scalp, particularly in alopecia totalis/universalis, a finding suggestive of antigenic drive. Shared TCR sequences between patients were less evident than in mice, which may be partly attributable to HLA diversity in the patient population. Because the treated cohort was small and had just a single nonresponder, larger studies are needed to establish links between baseline CD8+ expansion and response. Resident alphabeta T cells in normal human skin are also sequenced, complicating scalp TCR repertoire analysis, unlike mouse skin dominated by gammadelta T cells. With tofacitinib, both scalp clonality and the number of expanded CD8+ clones among the top 100 scalp clones went down significantly. Many expanded lesional clones were found to persist in scalp and blood during tofacitinib treatment, and relapse after treatment cessation may be partly explained by this persistence.

CDR1 and CDR2 are drawn from the germline V gene: SGHTA, FQGNSA. The CDR3 measures 14 amino acids from cysteine to phenylalanine. Only the CDR3 portion is preserved as DNA: 42 bases, with reading frame beginning at the first base. From V the trimming removes 1 base and from J it removes 5 bases, while the gene matches leave 4 bases of the junction unaccounted for. Receptor libraries were prepared by the immunoSEQ multiplex PCR assay. For TCR sequencing, RNA was extracted from every sample and reverse transcribed into cDNA to serve as template. SuperScript III was used for first-strand cDNA synthesis, primed with a 2:1 mix of oligo-dT and random hexamers. A synthetic immune receptor repertoire was used to assess amplification bias, and residual bias was removed computationally. As for the original processing: Raw reads were preprocessed for error removal, and CDR3 was defined according to IMGT conventions as running from the conserved cysteine to phenylalanine. Clonality was computed as 1 minus the Shannon entropy, with the entropy normalized by log2 of the number of productive unique TCRs. Scalp TCRbeta sequences were cross-referenced with sorted blood CD4 and CD8 repertoires so that the CD4 or CD8 identity of scalp clones could be inferred. TCRdb retrieved this table from immuneACCESS and kept in-frame rearrangements only. Not all clones are present; in checked studies, unresolved V genes account for under half, and no reason is known for the remainder. V, J and clone size were drawn from that table, and D and trimming were deduced from the DNA. The sample table records approximately 200,000 clones; roughly 44% of these occur just once. The ten largest account for roughly 2.8% of the sample.

The sequencing used CD4+ T cells sorted from blood, collected at roughly week 36, from a patient treated with tofacitinib. The V and J segments used are TRBV7-2 and TRBJ2-5; 7 bases in the middle match TRBD2. The receptor's source is a human donor with alopecia areata. The bases read TGTGCCAGCAGCTTAGGAGGGGAGGGGGAGACCCAGTACTTC. This is translated as CASSLGGEGETQYF. Joined to the reference TRBV7-2 and TRBJ2-5 proteins, this CDR3 gives the full variable domain: GAGVSQSPSNKVTEKGKDVELRCDPISGHTALYWYRQSLGQGLEFLIYFQGNSAPDKSGLPSDRFSAERTGGSVSTLTIQRTQQEDSAVYLCASSLGGEGETQYFGPGTRLLVL.